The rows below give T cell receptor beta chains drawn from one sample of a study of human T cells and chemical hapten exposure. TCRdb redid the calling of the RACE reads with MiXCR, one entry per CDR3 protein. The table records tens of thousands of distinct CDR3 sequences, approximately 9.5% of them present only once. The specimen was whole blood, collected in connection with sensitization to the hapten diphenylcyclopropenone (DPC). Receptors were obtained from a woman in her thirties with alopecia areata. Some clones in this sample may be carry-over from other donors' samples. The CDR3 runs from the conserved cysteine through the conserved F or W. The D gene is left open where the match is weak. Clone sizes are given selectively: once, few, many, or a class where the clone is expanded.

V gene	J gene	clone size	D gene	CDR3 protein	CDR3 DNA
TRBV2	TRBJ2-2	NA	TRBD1	CASTVPDRATMSGGELFF	TGTGCCAGCACTGTGCCGGACAGGGCGACGATGAGTGGGGGGGAGCTGTTTTTT
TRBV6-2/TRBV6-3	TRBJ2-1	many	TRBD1	CASSPGQGPGNEQFF	TGTGCCAGCAGTCCGGGACAGGGGCCGGGAAATGAGCAGTTCTTC
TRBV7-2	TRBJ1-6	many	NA	CASSPGTDNSPLHF	TGTGCCAGCAGCCCCGGGACCGACAATTCACCCCTCCACTTT
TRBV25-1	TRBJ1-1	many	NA	CASSDGQGVKNTEAFF	TGTGCCAGCAGTGACGGGCAGGGAGTTAAGAACACTGAAGCTTTCTTT
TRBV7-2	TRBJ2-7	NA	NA	CASSPDGFYEQYF	TGTGCCAGCAGCCCCGACGGCTTCTACGAGCAGTACTTC
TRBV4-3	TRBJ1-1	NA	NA	CASSQIHRDDTEAFF	TGCGCCAGCAGCCAAATTCACAGGGATGACACTGAAGCTTTCTTT
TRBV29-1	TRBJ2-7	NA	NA	CSVEAGSYEQYF	TGCAGCGTTGAGGCAGGCTCCTACGAGCAGTACTTC
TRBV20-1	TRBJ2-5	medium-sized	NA	CSALDKQETQYF	TGCAGTGCTCTGGACAAGCAAGAGACCCAGTACTTC
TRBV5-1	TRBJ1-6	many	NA	CASRGDYNSPLHF	TGCGCCTCCCGAGGGGATTATAATTCACCCCTCCACTTT
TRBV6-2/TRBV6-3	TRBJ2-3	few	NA	CASKTDTWRHTQYF	TGTGCCAGCAAAACAGATACTTGGAGACATACGCAGTATTTT
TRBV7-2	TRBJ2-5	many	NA	CASSLLEETQYF	TGTGCCAGCAGCTTACTGGAAGAGACCCAGTACTTC
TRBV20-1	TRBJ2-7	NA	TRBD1	CSARGPRDRANFFSYEQYF	TGCAGTGCTAGAGGCCCACGGGACAGGGCCAACTTCTTCTCCTACGAGCAGTACTTC
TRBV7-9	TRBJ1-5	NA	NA	CASSLGLYSNQPQHF	TGTGCCAGCAGCTTAGGCCTCTATAGCAATCAGCCCCAGCATTTT
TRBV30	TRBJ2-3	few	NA	CAWLSRTDPTDTQYF	TGTGCCTGGCTGTCGAGGACGGACCCCACAGATACGCAGTATTTT
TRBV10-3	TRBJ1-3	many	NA	CAISDRDSGNTIYF	TGTGCCATCAGTGACAGAGACTCTGGAAACACCATATATTTT
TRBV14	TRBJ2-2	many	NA	CASSQEGRPNTGELFF	TGTGCCAGCAGCCAAGAGGGACGGCCAAACACCGGGGAGCTGTTTTTT
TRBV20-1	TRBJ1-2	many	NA	CSARGGGSRGYTF	TGCAGTGCTAGGGGGGGCGGCTCGAGGGGCTACACCTTC
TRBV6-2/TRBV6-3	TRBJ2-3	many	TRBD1	CASSYPNRQGASDLKTDTQYF	TGTGCCAGCAGTTACCCGAACAGACAGGGGGCAAGTGATCTAAAGACAGATACGCAGTATTTT
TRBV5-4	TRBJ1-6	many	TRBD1	CASSQETGVASPLHF	TGTGCCAGCAGCCAGGAAACAGGGGTTGCTTCACCCCTCCACTTT
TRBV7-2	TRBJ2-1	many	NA	CASSLGGRHGNEQFF	TGTGCCAGCAGCTTAGGGGGAAGACATGGTAATGAGCAGTTCTTC
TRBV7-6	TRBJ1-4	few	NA	CASSSHRGDEKLFF	TGTGCCAGCAGCTCTCACCGGGGGGATGAAAAACTGTTTTTT
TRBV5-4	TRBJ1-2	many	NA	CASSSRATPFNYGYTF	TGTGCCAGCAGCTCCCGGGCCACCCCGTTTAACTATGGCTACACCTTC
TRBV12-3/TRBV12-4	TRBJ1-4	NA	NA	CASRRGRNEKLFF	TGTGCCAGCAGGCGAGGGAGGAATGAAAAACTGTTTTTT
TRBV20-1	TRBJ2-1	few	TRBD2	CSARGTSAGEQFF	TGCAGTGCTAGAGGGACTAGCGCCGGTGAGCAGTTCTTC
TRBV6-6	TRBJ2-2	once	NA	CASSQNTGELFF	TGTGCCAGCAGCCAGAACACCGGGGAGCTGTTTTTT
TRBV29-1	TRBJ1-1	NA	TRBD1	CSVVPGGLNTEAFF	TGCAGCGTTGTTCCAGGGGGCCTGAACACTGAAGCTTTCTTT
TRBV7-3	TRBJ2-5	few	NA	CASSLLGFMGTQYF	TGTGCCAGCAGCCTGCTGGGTTTTATGGGGACCCAGTACTTC
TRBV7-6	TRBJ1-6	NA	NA	CASSMAQRDSPLHF	TGTGCCAGCAGCATGGCACAGCGGGATTCACCCCTCCACTTT
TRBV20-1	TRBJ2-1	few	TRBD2	CSADHQRGNEQFF	TGCAGTGCCGACCACCAGCGGGGAAATGAGCAGTTCTTC
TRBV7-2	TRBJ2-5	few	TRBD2	CASSRGTSRLQETQYF	TGTGCCAGCAGCAGAGGGACTAGCAGATTACAAGAGACCCAGTACTTC
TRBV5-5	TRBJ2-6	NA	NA	CASSLLTASSGANVLTF	TGTGCCAGCAGCTTGTTGACAGCTAGCTCTGGGGCCAACGTCCTGACTTTC
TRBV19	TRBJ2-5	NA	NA	CASSINQAKETQYF	TGTGCCAGTAGTATAAACCAGGCGAAAGAGACCCAGTACTTC
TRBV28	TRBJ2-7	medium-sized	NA	CASRQPGGHEQYF	TGTGCCAGCAGACAACCAGGGGGGCACGAGCAGTACTTC
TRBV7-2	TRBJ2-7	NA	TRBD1	CASSLDRGTYEQYF	TGTGCCAGCAGTCTAGACAGGGGGACCTACGAGCAGTACTTC
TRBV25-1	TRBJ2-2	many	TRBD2	CASSESAGGSTGELFF	TGTGCCAGCAGTGAATCAGCGGGGGGGAGCACCGGGGAGCTGTTTTTT
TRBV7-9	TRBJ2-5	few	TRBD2	CASSLALAETQYF	TGTGCCAGCAGCTTAGCACTAGCGGAGACCCAGTACTTC
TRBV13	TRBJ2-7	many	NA	CASSLLSYEQYF	TGTGCCAGCAGCTTACTCTCCTACGAGCAGTACTTC
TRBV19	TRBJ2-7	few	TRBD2	CASSPWTSGGSYEQYF	TGTGCCAGTAGTCCTTGGACTAGCGGAGGCTCCTACGAGCAGTACTTC
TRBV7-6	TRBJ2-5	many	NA	CASSSTETQYF	TGTGCCAGCAGCTCTACCGAGACCCAGTACTTC
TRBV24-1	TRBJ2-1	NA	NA	CATSDPTMVNEQFF	TGTGCCACCAGTGACCCGACTATGGTCAATGAGCAGTTCTTC
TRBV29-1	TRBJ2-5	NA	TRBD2	CSGGTTAETQYF	TGCAGCGGGGGGACTACGGCAGAGACCCAGTACTTC